Listed here are 19 T cell receptor beta chains from one sample, sequenced in a study of Graves' ophthalmopathy and Graves' hyperthyroidism. Amplification of TCR beta CDR3 regions used RNA transcripts. The authors performed first-round RT-PCR with HTBI primers and then a second-round multiplex PCR. TCRdb ran MiXCR on the multiplex PCR reads and lists one entry per CDR3 protein. Found here are 620,000 or so distinct CDR3 sequences, approximately 22% of them singletons; the top ten hold approximately 7%. The sequenced sample consisted of peripheral blood. The receptors originated from a woman between 18 and 29 years old with stable Graves' hyperthyroidism. Some clones in this sample may be carry-over from other donors' samples.

The table lists this clonotype with many counts. The V gene is TRBV11-2, the J gene TRBJ1-1; 7 bases map to TRBD1. Germline V gene data show CDR1 as SGHAT and CDR2 as FQNNGV. Germline trimming cut 3 bases from V and 5 bases from J; bases unmatched to any gene: 9. The CDR3 has 15 amino acids. Written as DNA, the CDR3 is TGTGCCAGCAGCTTTCTCAGGGGGGGGCGGACTGAAGCTTTCTTT. Its protein product is CASSFLRGGRTEAFF. The full variable domain, its missing parts supplied by reference TRBV11-2 and TRBJ1-1, is EAGVAQSPRYKIIEKRQSVAFWCNPISGHATLYWYQQILGQGPKLLIQFQNNGVVDDSQLPKDRFSAERLKGVDSTLKIQPAKLEDSAVYLCASSFLRGGRTEAFFGQGTRLTVV.

This clonotype was counted at least ten times. The chain employs TRBV13 and TRBJ1-1; no reliable D call. The CDR3 consists of 13 residues. Trimming shortened V by 7 bases and J by 0 bases, and 9 bases separated the two germline ends. Germline-derived CDR1 and CDR2 are PRHDT and FYEKMQ (reference sequence). CDR3 DNA sequence: TGTGCCAGCACCAAATGGATGAACACTGAAGCTTTCTTT. Protein: CASTKWMNTEAFF.

The sample holds many counts of this clonotype. The V and J genes are TRBV6-5 and TRBJ2-4; D may be TRBD2 (7 bases). Per the germline V gene, CDR1 is MNHEY and CDR2 is SVGAGI. The V end was cut by 5 bases, the J end by 7 bases, with 15 bases between. CDR3 length equals 14 residues. This CDR3 reads CASSRGGDGNIQYF. CDR3 bases: TGTGCCAGCAGTAGGGGGGGTGATGGCAACATTCAGTACTTC.

The rearrangement joins TRBV6-1 to TRBJ1-2; D unclear. V dropped 7 bases and J dropped 6 bases, with 12 bases sitting between them. CDR1 is MNHNS, CDR2 SASEGT, per germline. CDR3 length equals 12 residues. This CDR3 reads CASNRGRHGYTF. CDR3 DNA: TGTGCCAGCAACAGAGGGAGGCATGGCTACACCTTC.

This clonotype was seen only once. The chain has TRBV19 and TRBJ1-1; a possible D gene is TRBD1 (6 bases). Per the germline V gene, CDR1 is LNHDA and CDR2 is SQIVND (reference sequence). The CDR3 length is 12 residues. The V end lost 10 bases, the J end lost 1 base, and 10 bases lay between the germline ends. This CDR3 reads CATSTGNTEAFF. The CDR3 DNA reads as TGTGCCACCTCGACAGGGAACACTGAAGCTTTCTTT.

This clonotype was counted at least ten times. The chain couples TRBV6-1 to TRBJ1-2; no definite D call. Looked up from germline, CDR1 is MNHNS and CDR2 is SASEGT. Trimming left V 7 bases short and J 2 bases short, with 8 bases between. This CDR3 region has 12 residues. CDR3 nucleotide sequence: TGTGCCAGCAAGAAGGACAACTATGGCTACACCTTC. Translating it yields CASKKDNYGYTF.

This clonotype has only a few counts. The V gene is TRBV7-8, the J gene TRBJ2-2; the D is unclear. Trimming took off 6 bases at V and 1 base at J, with 12 bases between the two ends. The CDR3 loop spans 15 amino acids. Germline V lookup: CDR1 SGHVS, CDR2 FQNEAQ. CDR3 DNA: TGTGCCAGCAGGGGTGCGGTGGGGAACACCGGGGAGCTGTTTTTT. This translates into CASRGAVGNTGELFF.

This clonotype came up a few times. V gene TRBV6-2 or TRBV6-3 combines with J gene TRBJ1-2, with 10 bases lining up with TRBD1. V shed 5 bases and J 7 bases; nucleotides not matched to a gene: 7. This CDR3 has 14 residues. CDR1 is MNHEY, CDR2 SVGEGT, per germline. The DNA for the CDR3 is TGTGCCAGCAGTGCTGGGACAGGGGTCTCTGGCTACACCTTC. This translates into CASSAGTGVSGYTF.

The chain carries TRBV6-1 and TRBJ1-2; 8 nucleotides line up with TRBD1. V lost 6 bases and J lost 8; bases outside the gene matches: 8. The CDR3 runs 13 residues. Germline assignment: CDR1 MNHNS and CDR2 SASEGT. The CDR3 sequence: CASRSDRGRGYTF. CDR3 in DNA: TGTGCCAGCAGATCTGACAGGGGACGGGGCTACACCTTC.

This clonotype was counted ten times or more. The V and J genes are TRBV19 and TRBJ1-1; TRBD1 matches at 9 bases. There are 15 residues in the CDR3. Germline CDR1 LNHDA, CDR2 SQIVND (reference sequence). Germline trimming cut 6 bases from V and 0 bases from J; bases unmatched to any gene: 5. The chain's CDR3 is CASRGQGYMNTEAFF. DNA for the CDR3: TGTGCCAGTAGAGGACAGGGGTACATGAACACTGAAGCTTTCTTT.

This clonotype was observed at least ten times. CDR3 amino acids: CASSVTGDSPLHF. The DNA for the CDR3 is TGCGCCAGCAGTGTTACAGGGGATTCACCCCTCCACTTT. The gene calls are TRBV10-2 and TRBJ1-6; 7 nucleotides agree with TRBD1. V was clipped by 4 bases and J by 8 bases; unmatched bases: 2. The CDR3 is made up of 13 amino acids. Germline-derived CDR1 and CDR2 are WSHSY and SAAADI.

This clonotype was observed at least ten times. Relative to the germline gene, one junction end is altered; a read error may explain this. The gene calls are TRBV11-2 and TRBJ2-2; 7 nucleotides align to TRBD1. Germline V CDR1 and CDR2: SGHAT, FQNNGV. This CDR3 is built from 16 residues. CDR3 loop: CASSQRQGPNTGELFF. The CDR3 coding sequence is TGTGCCAGCTCCCAGCGACAGGGACCGAACACCGGGGAACTGTTTTTT.

The chain joins TRBV5-6 to TRBJ2-2; D remains unclear. Germline CDR1 SGHDT, CDR2 YYEEEE. The CDR3 consists of 13 residues. Trimming left V 0 bases short and J 6 bases short, with 6 bases between. CDR3 DNA sequence: TGTGCCAGCAGCTTGGGAATCGCCGGGGAGCTGTTTTTT. Protein product: CASSLGIAGELFF.

This chain links TRBV27 with TRBJ1-6; possible D gene TRBD1, 6 bases. V lost 7 bases, J lost 7 bases, and 14 bases lay in between. The CDR3 contains 14 residues. The germline CDR1 and CDR2 sequences are MNHEY and SMNVEV (reference sequence). CDR3 sequence (DNA): TGTGCCAGCACCGCGGGGGACACCAATTCACCCCTCCACTTT. This sequence encodes CASTAGDTNSPLHF.

This clonotype was found a few times. The chain recombines TRBV14 with TRBJ2-2; possibly TRBD1 or TRBD2 for D (6 bases each). This CDR3 has 15 residues. CDR1 and CDR2 from the germline V gene are SGHDN and FVKESK. V lost 5 bases to trimming and J lost 0 bases, with 10 bases between them. The CDR3 region has the DNA TGTGCCAGCAGCTCGGGGGACACGAACACCGGGGAGCTGTTTTTT. Protein: CASSSGDTNTGELFF.

The chain combines TRBV6-2 or TRBV6-3 with TRBJ2-7; 7 bases map to TRBD1. There are 14 residues in the CDR3. Trimming took 5 bases from V and 4 from J; bases not matched to a gene: 8. Germline V lookup: CDR1 MNHEY, CDR2 SVGEGT. CDR3 coding DNA: TGTGCCAGCAGTCTCAGGACAGGAATATACGAGCAGTACTTC. Protein sequence: CASSLRTGIYEQYF.

This clonotype was detected only a few times. A much larger clone differs by one base, so this may be a read error. The CDR3 bases are TGTGCCAGCAGCCGGGAGGAGCGCTACGAGCAGTACTTC. This codes for CASSREERYEQYF. The chain recombines TRBV12-3 or TRBV12-4 with TRBJ2-7, with TRBD2 matching 7 bases. The CDR3 is 13 amino acids. V was pared by 6 bases and J by 3 bases, with 5 bases of the junction left unmatched.

This clonotype was seen more than once but under ten times. V is TRBV20-1 and J is TRBJ2-7; a weak D match, TRBD1 (6 bases). The V gene lost 5 bases and the J gene lost 0 bases, with 23 bases spanning the gap. CDR1 and CDR2 (germline): DFQATT, SNEGSKA (reference sequence). The CDR3 covers 17 residues. CDR3 sequence reads: CSAPTPQTTGFSYEQYF. As DNA, the CDR3 is TGCAGTGCTCCAACCCCTCAAACTACAGGGTTCTCCTACGAGCAGTACTTC.

Remarks on this clonotype: Being one base from a much bigger clone, this may be a read error. V is TRBV19 and J is TRBJ2-5; no firm D call. Matching the DNA end better, TRBJ2-7 makes the J call doubtful. CDR3 size: 15 residues. CDR1 LNHDA and CDR2 SQIVND come from the germline V gene (reference sequence). CDR3: CASSTRVSSSYEQYF. In nucleotides, the CDR3 is TGTGCCAGTAGTACCCGGGTCAGTAGCTCCTACGAGCAGTACTTC.